The 7 T cell receptor beta chains below come from one sample, sequenced in a study of blood T cell repertoires in COVID-19 (dated by TCRdb to the early 2020s). Library method: the immunoSEQ multiplex PCR assay. What TCRdb holds here is the immuneACCESS table cut down to in-frame rearrangements. Part of the clones is not present; checked against another copy, under half of the missing clones reflect an unresolved V gene, and the others are unexplained. The sample data list about 250,000 clones, and around 79% of these were observed just once. The top ten hold approximately 3.2% of the sample. Material: peripheral blood. These receptors all stem from a woman older than 75 with acute or convalescent COVID-19.

The chain couples TRBV19 to TRBJ2-7, with 9 nucleotides matching TRBD2. CDR1 is LNHDA, CDR2 SQIVND, per germline (reference sequence). The CDR3 spans 15 residues. After removal of 5 bases from V and 2 bases from J, the junction contained 7 bases not matched to a gene. The CDR3 loop is CASSLGLATTYEQYF. The CDR3 nucleotides are TGTGCCAGTAGTCTTGGACTAGCGACCACCTACGAGCAGTACTTC.

This clone has more than one count but fewer than ten. The chain couples TRBV30 to TRBJ2-1, with 14 bases that match TRBD2. CDR1 and CDR2 (germline): GTSNPN, SVGIG (reference sequence). The CDR3 length is 17 residues. Trimming removed 2 bases from V and 6 bases from J; junction bases left unmatched: 9. The CDR3 here is CAWSKGLAGVLINEQFF. In nucleotides, the CDR3 is TGTGCCTGGAGTAAGGGACTAGCGGGAGTGTTGATCAATGAGCAGTTCTTC.

The rearrangement uses TRBV20-1 and TRBJ2-7, with a tentative D call TRBD1 (6 bases). This CDR3 has 11 residues. In germline, CDR1 is DFQATT, CDR2 SNEGSKA (reference sequence). V was trimmed by 3 bases and J by 4 bases, leaving 7 bases between them. The CDR3 loop is CSARGTYEQYF. In DNA form, the CDR3 reads TGCAGTGCTAGGGGGACATACGAGCAGTACTTC.

This clone has only a few counts. J is TRBJ2-7 and V is TRBV28, with D tentatively TRBD2 (6 bases). CDR1 and CDR2 (germline): MDHEN, SYDVKM. The CDR3 spans 21 residues. V lost 3 bases, J lost 4 bases, and 34 bases lay in between. CDR3 coding DNA: TGTGCCAGCAGTTTCCCATCCCCGGGGCGGGGATCAACTAGTCGCGGATACGAGCAGTACTTC. As protein: CASSFPSPGRGSTSRGYEQYF.

With respect to this clone: Germline is not matched at one junction end, which may reflect a read error. The V and J genes are TRBV3-1 (or the pseudogene TRBV3-2) and TRBJ2-3; maybe TRBD2 (5 bases). Germline values: CDR1 LGHDT, CDR2 YNNKEL (reference sequence). The CDR3 contains 15 residues. For the CDR3, the DNA is TGTGCGAGCAGTGGCAGTCCGAGGGGCACAGATACGCAGTATTTT. Translation: CASSGSPRGTDTQYF.

The gene calls are TRBV5-1 and TRBJ2-7; 8 nucleotides align to TRBD2. Germline V gene lookup returns CDR1 SGHRS and CDR2 YFSETQ. V lost 0 bases and J lost 0; bases outside the gene matches: 5. CDR3 length equals 16 residues. The CDR3 bases are TGCGCCAGCAGCTTGGCCTCTAGCGGGTTCTCCTACGAGCAGTACTTC. It codes for CASSLASSGFSYEQYF. The complete variable domain, with remaining parts taken from reference TRBV5-1 and TRBJ2-7, reads KAGVTQTPRYLIKTRGQQVTLSCSPISGHRSVSWYQQTPGQGLQFLFEYFSETQRNKGNFPGRFSGRQFSNSRSEMNVSTLELGDSALYLCASSLASSGFSYEQYFGPGTRLTVT.

V is TRBV5-1 and J is TRBJ2-1, with D perhaps matching TRBD2 (6 bases). In germline, CDR1 is SGHRS, CDR2 YFSETQ. V was trimmed by 2 bases and J by 5 bases, leaving 17 bases between them. The CDR3 has 16 residues. The CDR3 here is CASSFSLRGADNEQFF. The CDR3 DNA is TGCGCCAGCAGCTTCTCACTTCGCGGGGCCGACAATGAGCAGTTCTTC.